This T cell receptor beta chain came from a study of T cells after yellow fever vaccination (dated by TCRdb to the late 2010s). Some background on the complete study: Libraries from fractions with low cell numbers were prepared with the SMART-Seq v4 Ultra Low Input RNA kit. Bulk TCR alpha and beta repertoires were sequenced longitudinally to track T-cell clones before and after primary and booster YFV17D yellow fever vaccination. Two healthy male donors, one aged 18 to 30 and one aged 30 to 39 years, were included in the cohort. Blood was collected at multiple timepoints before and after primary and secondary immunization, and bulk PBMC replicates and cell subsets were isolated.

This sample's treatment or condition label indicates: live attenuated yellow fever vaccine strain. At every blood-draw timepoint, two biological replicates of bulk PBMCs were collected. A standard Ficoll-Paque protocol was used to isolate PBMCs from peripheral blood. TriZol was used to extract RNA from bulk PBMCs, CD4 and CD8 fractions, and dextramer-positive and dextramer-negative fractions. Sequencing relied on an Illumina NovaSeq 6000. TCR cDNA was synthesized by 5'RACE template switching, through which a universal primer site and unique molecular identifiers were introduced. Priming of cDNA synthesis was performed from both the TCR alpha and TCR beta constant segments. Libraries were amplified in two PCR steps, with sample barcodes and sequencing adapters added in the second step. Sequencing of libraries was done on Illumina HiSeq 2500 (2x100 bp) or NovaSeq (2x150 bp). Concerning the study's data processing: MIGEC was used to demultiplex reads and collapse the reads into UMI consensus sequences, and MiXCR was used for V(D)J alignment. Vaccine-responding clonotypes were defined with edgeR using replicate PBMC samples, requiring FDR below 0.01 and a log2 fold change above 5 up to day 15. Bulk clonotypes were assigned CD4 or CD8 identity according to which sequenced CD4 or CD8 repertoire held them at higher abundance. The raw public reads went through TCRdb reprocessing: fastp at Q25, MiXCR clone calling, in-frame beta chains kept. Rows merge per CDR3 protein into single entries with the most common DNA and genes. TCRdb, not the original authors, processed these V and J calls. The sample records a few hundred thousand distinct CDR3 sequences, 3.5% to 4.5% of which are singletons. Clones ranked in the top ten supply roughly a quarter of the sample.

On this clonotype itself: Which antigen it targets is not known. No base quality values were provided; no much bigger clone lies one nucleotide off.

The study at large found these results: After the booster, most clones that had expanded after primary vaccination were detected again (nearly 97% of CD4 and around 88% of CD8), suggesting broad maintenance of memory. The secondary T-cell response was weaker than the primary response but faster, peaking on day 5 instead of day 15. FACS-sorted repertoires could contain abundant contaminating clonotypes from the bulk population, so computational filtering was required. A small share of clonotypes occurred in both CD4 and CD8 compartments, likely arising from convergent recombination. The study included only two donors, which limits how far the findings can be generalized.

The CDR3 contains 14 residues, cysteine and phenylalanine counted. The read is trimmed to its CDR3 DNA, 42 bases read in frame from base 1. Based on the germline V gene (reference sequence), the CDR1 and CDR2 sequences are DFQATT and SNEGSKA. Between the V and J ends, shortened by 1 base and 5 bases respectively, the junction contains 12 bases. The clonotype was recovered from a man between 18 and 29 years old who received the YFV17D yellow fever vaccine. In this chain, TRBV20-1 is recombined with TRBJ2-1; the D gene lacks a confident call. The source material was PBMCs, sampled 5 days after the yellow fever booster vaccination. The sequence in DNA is TGCAGTGCTAGAGGATCCAGCAGCCACAATGAGCAGTTCTTC. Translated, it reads CSARGSSSHNEQFF.